The 8 T cell receptor beta chains listed next were all sequenced from one sample in a study of beta chain features in type 1 diabetes. General study results and limits: Type 1 diabetes patients had moderately but significantly shorter TCRB CDR3s in all four CD4+ subsets.

Their antigen targets remain unknown. The study reverse transcribed the entire isolated RNA, so it sequenced expressed TCRB transcripts. Generated by immunoSEQ multiplex PCR, the TCRdb table keeps only in-frame clones and is missing some. The sample has 400,000 or so clones, around a tenth seen once; the top ten hold roughly 0.6%. The sequenced sample consisted of central memory CD4+ T cells from blood. The receptors were gathered from a young man with type 1 diabetes.

The V and J genes are TRBV18 and TRBJ2-2; D perhaps matches TRBD2 (6 bases). In germline, CDR1 is KGHSH, CDR2 LQKENI. Trimming left V 4 bases short and J 7 bases short, with 16 bases between. The CDR3 consists of 15 residues. The CDR3: CASSRNNAGNGELFF. The CDR3 DNA reads as TGTGCCAGCTCACGAAATAACGCGGGGAACGGGGAGCTGTTTTTT.

The chain employs TRBV27 and TRBJ2-7, with TRBD1 matching 12 bases. The CDR3 is made up of 16 amino acids. With 5 bases clipped from V and 10 bases from J, the junction kept 15 bases outside the gene matches. CDR1 is MNHEY, CDR2 SMNVEV, per germline (reference sequence). The CDR3 spells CASSLPPTGQGAEQYF. CDR3 sequence (DNA): TGTGCCAGCAGTCTACCCCCTACGGGACAGGGGGCGGAACAGTACTTC.

The rearrangement joins TRBV19 to TRBJ2-7; 9 bases are a match to TRBD1. CDR3 size: 15 residues. Unmatched junction bases numbered 8, after V lost 3 bases and J lost 5 bases. Germline CDR1 reads LNHDA; CDR2 reads SQIVND (reference sequence). The CDR3 nucleotides are TGTGCCAGTAGTATGCGGGGACAGGGAGGCGACGAGCAGTACTTC. Translated, it gives CASSMRGQGGDEQYF.

The gene calls are TRBV9 and TRBJ1-1; TRBD1 aligns across 9 bases. The J segment lost 9 bases and the V segment lost 2 bases, leaving 8 bases of the junction unmatched. Looked up from germline, CDR1 is SGDLS and CDR2 is YYNGEE. This CDR3 is 14 amino acids long. Written as DNA, the CDR3 is TGTGCCAGCAGCGTTTTAACAGGGGGCTATCAAGCTTTCTTT. It specifies CASSVLTGGYQAFF.

Only a few counts were recorded for this clone. A much larger clonotype is one base distant, so this may be a read error. The CDR3 region is CASSEQGNTEAFF. In DNA form, the CDR3 reads TGTGCCAGCAGCGAACAGGGGAACACTGAAGCTTTCTTT. The chain couples TRBV11-2 to TRBJ1-1, with D tentatively TRBD1 (6 bases). Trimming pared 5 bases from V and 1 base from J, leaving 8 bases between. Germline values: CDR1 SGHAT, CDR2 FQNNGV. The CDR3 consists of 13 residues.

This clone has a handful of counts. This chain connects TRBV28 to TRBJ2-7, with 8 bases lining up with TRBD2. Germline V CDR1 and CDR2: MDHEN, SYDVKM. Trimming took 2 bases from V and 5 from J; bases not matched to a gene: 2. The CDR3 loop spans 13 amino acids. This chain's CDR3 is CASSLGREDEQYF. The CDR3 DNA reads TGTGCCAGCAGTTTAGGGCGGGAGGACGAGCAGTACTTC.

This clone was seen only a few times. This chain connects TRBV29-1 to TRBJ2-7, with 8 positions matching TRBD2. There are 15 residues in the CDR3. J gave up 3 bases and V 3 bases, and 10 bases lay outside the gene matches. Germline V CDR1 and CDR2: SQVTM, ANQGSEA. This CDR3 is CSVDGSGAGGYEQYF. Here the CDR3 DNA reads TGCAGCGTTGACGGAAGCGGCGCGGGAGGCTACGAGCAGTACTTC.

This clone was picked up a small number of times. J is TRBJ1-2 and V is TRBV6-5; D unresolved. V was trimmed by 0 bases and J by 3 bases, leaving 11 bases between them. Germline CDR1 reads MNHEY; CDR2 reads SVGAGI. This CDR3 is built from 15 residues. Here the CDR3 reads CASSYSNGFDYGYTF. CDR3 bases: TGTGCCAGCAGTTACTCGAACGGGTTTGACTATGGCTACACCTTC.